The T cell receptor (beta chain) under discussion was sequenced for a study of T cells after posttransplantation cyclophosphamide. Study findings and constraints: Tissue-infiltrating T cells from skin or gut overlapped little with blood T cells. Donor CD8+ memory clones often dominated recipient blood repertoires at later times. TRB clonality was highly associated with recipient CMV seropositivity and reactivation.

This CDR3 spans 13 amino acids. V was trimmed by 3 bases and J by 3 bases, leaving 8 bases between them. Germline V gene lookup returns CDR1 MDHEN and CDR2 SYDVKM. Data came from immunoSEQ multiplex PCR; TCRdb stores just in-frame clones and leaves some out. Found here are roughly 4,900 clones, more than 60% of them singletons; the top ten hold approximately 20%. Comment on this clone: The target antigen is unknown.

Peripheral blood was collected from the related graft donor on the marrow donation day. The sequencing sample was made of memory CD8+ T cells sorted from blood. This receptor was identified in a woman aged 60 to 75 in good health, CMV-negative, and a related stem cell transplant donor. This chain connects TRBV28 to TRBJ1-1; D not resolved. The CDR3 DNA reads TGTGCCAGCAGTTTCGGCAGGCACACTGAAGCTTTCTTT. Its translation is CASSFGRHTEAFF.